These 16 T cell receptor beta chains originate from one sample sequenced in a study of CD8+ T cells in alopecia areata. RNA was isolated and reverse transcribed to cDNA, the sequencing template. Assay: immunoSEQ multiplex PCR; the TCRdb copy retains only in-frame clones and omits some. The sample lists more than 11,000 clones, over 50% occurring once. CD25+CD127- cells were sorted from CD4+ cells in a handful of patients. The sample comprised CD4+ Tregs sorted from blood. The origin of the receptors is a human donor with alopecia areata.

The chain uses TRBV5-1 and TRBJ2-7; 7 positions match TRBD1. CDR1 is SGHRS, CDR2 YFSETQ, per germline. Germline trimming cut 4 bases from V and 4 bases from J; bases unmatched to any gene: 11. The CDR3 consists of 15 residues. Written as DNA, the CDR3 is TGCGCCAGCAGCACCCCCCCGGGACAGCCATACGAGCAGTACTTC. The encoded protein is CASSTPPGQPYEQYF.

CDR3: CASSLSVQETQYF. The DNA of the CDR3 is TGTGCCAGCAGTTTATCTGTGCAAGAGACCCAGTACTTC. The chain combines TRBV27 with TRBJ2-5; D gene ambiguous. The CDR3 is made up of 13 amino acids. Germline lookup yields CDR1 MNHEY and CDR2 SMNVEV (reference sequence). V was cut by 0 bases and J by 2 bases, with 4 bases left in between.

The gene calls are TRBV6-5 and TRBJ2-5, with D maybe TRBD1 (6 bases). The CDR3 spans 15 residues. Trimming removed 6 bases at V and 1 base at J, with 15 bases between. Germline V gene lookup returns CDR1 MNHEY and CDR2 SVGAGI. The chain's CDR3 is CASRKTGFPQETQYF. The CDR3 region has the DNA TGTGCCAGCAGAAAGACAGGCTTTCCCCAAGAGACCCAGTACTTC.

The chain uses TRBV2 and TRBJ2-7; 12 bases are shared with TRBD2. The CDR3 consists of 18 residues. Trimming took 4 bases from V and 4 from J; bases not matched to a gene: 14. Germline V lookup: CDR1 SNHLY, CDR2 FYNNEI. The CDR3 DNA is TGTGCCAGCAGTGCGCCTAGCGGGAGGGCTCCGTGGGGTTACGAGCAGTACTTC. Translation: CASSAPSGRAPWGYEQYF.

In DNA, the CDR3 is TGTGCCAGCAGCTATAGCGGGAGTTGGGCAGATACGCAGTATTTT. Residues: CASSYSGSWADTQYF. The chain combines TRBV7-9 with TRBJ2-3, with 9 bases matching TRBD2. Germline V CDR1 and CDR2: SEHNR, FQNEAQ (reference sequence). The CDR3 length is 15 residues. Trimming removed 4 bases from V and 4 bases from J; junction bases left unmatched: 6.

The chain combines TRBV12-5 with TRBJ2-1, with TRBD2 identical over 13 bases. In germline, CDR1 is LGHNT, CDR2 FRNRAP. This CDR3 contains 15 residues. After removal of 4 bases from V and 5 bases from J, the junction contained 2 bases not matched to a gene. The CDR3 region is CASGWTSGSHNEQFF. CDR3 DNA: TGTGCTAGTGGTTGGACTAGCGGGAGTCACAATGAGCAGTTCTTC.

The V and J genes are TRBV7-2 and TRBJ2-1; the match to TRBD2 covers 8 bases. The CDR3 runs to 15 residues. After removal of 2 bases from V and 4 bases from J, the junction contained 4 bases not matched to a gene. Germline V gene sequence: CDR1 SGHTA, CDR2 FQGNSA. The chain's CDR3 is CASSLLLAAYNEQFF. In DNA, the CDR3 is TGTGCCAGCAGCTTATTACTAGCGGCGTACAATGAGCAGTTCTTC.

In this sample, this clone turned up a few times. The V gene is TRBV29-1, the J gene TRBJ2-5, with TRBD2 matching over 8 bases. The J call could be wrong; TRBJ2-7 is a better fit for the DNA end. The CDR3 runs to 16 residues. CDR1 SQVTM and CDR2 ANQGSEA come from the germline V gene. CDR3 DNA: TGCAGCGTTGGCAGCCTAGCGGGCTACAGCTCCTACGAGCAGTACTTC. Encoded protein: CSVGSLAGYSSYEQYF.

The CDR3: CASTPVLGGSGANVLTF. CDR3 DNA: TGTGCCAGCACCCCCGTACTGGGGGGCTCTGGGGCCAACGTCCTGACTTTC. This chain links TRBV28 with TRBJ2-6, with D possibly being TRBD2 (6 bases). V lost 7 bases and J 0 bases, leaving 16 bases between the germline ends. Germline CDR1 reads MDHEN; CDR2 reads SYDVKM. The CDR3 length is 17 residues.

The gene calls are TRBV5-1 and TRBJ2-1; TRBD1 might be the D (7 bases). The CDR3 has 17 residues. V was trimmed by 4 bases and J by 0 bases, leaving 17 bases between them. Germline lookup yields CDR1 SGHRS and CDR2 YFSETQ. The CDR3 loop reads CASSPGGLAGSYNEQFF. CDR3 DNA sequence: TGCGCCAGCAGCCCAGGGGGGCTGGCGGGCTCCTACAATGAGCAGTTCTTC. Full variable domain (missing parts from reference TRBV5-1 and TRBJ2-1): KAGVTQTPRYLIKTRGQQVTLSCSPISGHRSVSWYQQTPGQGLQFLFEYFSETQRNKGNFPGRFSGRQFSNSRSEMNVSTLELGDSALYLCASSPGGLAGSYNEQFFGPGTRLTVL.

This rearrangement joins TRBV6-5 to TRBJ2-1, with D uncertain. The V end was cut by 6 bases, the J end by 4 bases, with 10 bases between. This CDR3 is 13 amino acids long. From germline, CDR1 is MNHEY and CDR2 SVGAGI. The CDR3 DNA follows: TGTGCCAGCAGACTCGACAAATACAATGAGCAGTTCTTC. It specifies CASRLDKYNEQFF.

This chain links TRBV7-2 with TRBJ2-7; TRBD2 might be the D (6 bases). This CDR3 contains 17 residues. The V gene lost 5 bases and the J gene lost 3 bases, with 23 bases spanning the gap. Germline V lookup: CDR1 SGHTA, CDR2 FQGNSA. CDR3 in amino acids: CASSPRPLGGTLYEQYF. CDR3 coding DNA: TGTGCCAGCAGCCCACGGCCATTGGGCGGGACTCTCTACGAGCAGTACTTC.

J is TRBJ2-7 and V is TRBV30, with D perhaps matching TRBD1 (7 bases). V dropped 0 bases and J dropped 4 bases, with 13 bases sitting between them. The length of the CDR3 is 14 residues. Germline loops: CDR1 GTSNPN, CDR2 SVGIG (reference sequence). CDR3 protein: CAWSVRRDRYEQYF. CDR3 bases: TGTGCCTGGAGTGTTAGGAGGGACAGATACGAGCAGTACTTC.

The chain employs TRBV28 and TRBJ2-6; TRBD2 is a possible D gene (6 bases). The V and J ends lost 2 bases and 0 bases respectively, with 14 bases between them. This CDR3 has 18 amino acids. Germline CDR1 is MDHEN and CDR2 is SYDVKM. In DNA form, the CDR3 reads TGTGCCAGCAGTTTACTGGTCGGGAGCCACTCTGGGGCCAACGTCCTGACTTTC. This encodes CASSLLVGSHSGANVLTF.

The chain recombines TRBV27 with TRBJ1-5; 8 positions match TRBD1. V shed 4 bases and J 3 bases; nucleotides not matched to a gene: 8. The germline V gene has CDR1 MNHEY and CDR2 SMNVEV (reference sequence). This CDR3 comprises 16 residues. The CDR3 protein is CASSSAGTGTNQPQHF. The CDR3 nucleotides are TGTGCCAGCAGTTCCGCCGGGACAGGCACCAATCAGCCCCAGCATTTT.

The chain uses TRBV7-6 and TRBJ2-1; D may be TRBD1 or TRBD2 (5 bases each). V was cut by 4 bases and J by 8 bases, with 24 bases left in between. Germline lookup yields CDR1 SGHVS and CDR2 FNYEAQ. The CDR3 runs to 17 residues. Written as DNA, the CDR3 is TGTGCCAGCAGCTCCATTATCTCCCGGGACCTAAGGGATGAGCAGTTCTTC. It is translated as CASSSIISRDLRDEQFF. The full variable domain, rest sourced from reference TRBV7-6 and TRBJ2-1, is GAGVSQSPRYKVTKRGQDVALRCDPISGHVSLYWYRQALGQGPEFLTYFNYEAQQDKSGLPNDRFSAERPEGSISTLTIQRTEQRDSAMYRCASSSIISRDLRDEQFFGPGTRLTVL.